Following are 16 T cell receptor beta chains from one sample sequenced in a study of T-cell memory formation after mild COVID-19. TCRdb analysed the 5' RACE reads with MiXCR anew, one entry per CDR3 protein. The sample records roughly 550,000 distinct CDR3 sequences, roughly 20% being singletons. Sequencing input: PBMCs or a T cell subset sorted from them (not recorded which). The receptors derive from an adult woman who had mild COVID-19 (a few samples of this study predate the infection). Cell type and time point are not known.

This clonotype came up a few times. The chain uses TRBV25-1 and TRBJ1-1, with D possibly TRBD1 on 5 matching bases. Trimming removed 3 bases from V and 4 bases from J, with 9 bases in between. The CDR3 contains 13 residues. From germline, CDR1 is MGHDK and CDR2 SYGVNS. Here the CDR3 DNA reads TGTGCCAGCAGTGACCGGGGGAGCACTGAAGCTTTCTTT. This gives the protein CASSDRGSTEAFF.

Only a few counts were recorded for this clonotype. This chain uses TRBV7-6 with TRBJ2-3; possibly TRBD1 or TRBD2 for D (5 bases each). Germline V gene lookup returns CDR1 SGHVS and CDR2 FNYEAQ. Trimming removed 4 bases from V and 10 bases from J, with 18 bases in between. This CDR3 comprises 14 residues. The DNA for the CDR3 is TGTGCCAGCAGCTCAGATACCGGGACCGATGCGCAGTATTTT. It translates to CASSSDTGTDAQYF.

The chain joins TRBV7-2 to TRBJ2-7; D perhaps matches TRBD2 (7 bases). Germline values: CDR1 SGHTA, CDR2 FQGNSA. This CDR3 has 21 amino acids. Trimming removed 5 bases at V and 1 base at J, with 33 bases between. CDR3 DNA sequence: TGTGCCAGCAGCCTAAGGGGGAAAATTAGGAAAACTGGTAGCGGGTCCTACGAGCAGTACTTC. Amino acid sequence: CASSLRGKIRKTGSGSYEQYF.

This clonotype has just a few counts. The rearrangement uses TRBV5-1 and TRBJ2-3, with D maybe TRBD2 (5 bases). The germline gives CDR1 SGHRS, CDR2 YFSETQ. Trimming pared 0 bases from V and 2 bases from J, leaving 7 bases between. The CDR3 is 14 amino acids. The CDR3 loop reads CASSLGGNTDTQYF. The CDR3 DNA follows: TGCGCCAGCAGCTTGGGAGGGAACACAGATACGCAGTATTTT. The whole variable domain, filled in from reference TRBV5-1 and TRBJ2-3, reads KAGVTQTPRYLIKTRGQQVTLSCSPISGHRSVSWYQQTPGQGLQFLFEYFSETQRNKGNFPGRFSGRQFSNSRSEMNVSTLELGDSALYLCASSLGGNTDTQYFGPGTRLTVL.

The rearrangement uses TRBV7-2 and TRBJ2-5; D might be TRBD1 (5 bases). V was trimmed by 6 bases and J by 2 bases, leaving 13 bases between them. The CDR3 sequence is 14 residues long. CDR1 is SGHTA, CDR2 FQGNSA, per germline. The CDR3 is CASRARQLQETQYF. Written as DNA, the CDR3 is TGTGCCAGCAGAGCCCGACAGTTACAAGAGACCCAGTACTTC.

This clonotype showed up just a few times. The CDR3 DNA reads as TGCGCCAGCAGCTTAAGGACAGGGGAATACGAGCAGTACTTC. The encoded protein is CASSLRTGEYEQYF. V gene TRBV5-1 combines with J gene TRBJ2-7, with TRBD1 matching over 9 bases. Germline CDR1 SGHRS, CDR2 YFSETQ. With V trimmed by 2 bases and J by 4 bases, 4 bases remained unmatched. The CDR3 loop spans 14 amino acids.

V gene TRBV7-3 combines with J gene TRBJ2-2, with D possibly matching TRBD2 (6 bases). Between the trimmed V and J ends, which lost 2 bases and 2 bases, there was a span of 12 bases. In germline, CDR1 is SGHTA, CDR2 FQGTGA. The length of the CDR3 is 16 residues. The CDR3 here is CASSLDSGTNTGELFF. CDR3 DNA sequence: TGTGCCAGCAGCTTAGATTCGGGGACTAACACCGGGGAGCTGTTTTTT.

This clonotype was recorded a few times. The DNA of the CDR3 is TGTGCCAGCAGCCAAGATAATGTGGGAATGGGCAATCAGCCCCAGCATTTT. Translation: CASSQDNVGMGNQPQHF. This chain connects TRBV3-1 to TRBJ1-5; no clear D gene. Trimming took off 0 bases at V and 2 bases at J, with 14 bases between the two ends. The CDR3 loop spans 17 amino acids. CDR1 and CDR2 (germline): LGHDT, YNNKEL (reference sequence).

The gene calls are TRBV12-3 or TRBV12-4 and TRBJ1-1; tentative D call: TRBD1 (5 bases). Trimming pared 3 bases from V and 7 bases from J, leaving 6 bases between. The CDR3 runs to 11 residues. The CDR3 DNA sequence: TGTGCCAGCAGTTTCACAGGTGAAGCTTTCTTT. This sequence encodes CASSFTGEAFF.

The CDR3 DNA sequence: TGTGCCAGCAGCAAAGACAGGGCAGGAACTGAAGCTTTCTTT. This sequence encodes CASSKDRAGTEAFF. The chain has TRBV6-5 and TRBJ1-1, with 7 bases that match TRBD1. The CDR3 sequence is 14 residues long. Germline CDR1 reads MNHEY; CDR2 reads SVGAGI. J gave up 5 bases and V 6 bases, and 9 bases lay outside the gene matches.

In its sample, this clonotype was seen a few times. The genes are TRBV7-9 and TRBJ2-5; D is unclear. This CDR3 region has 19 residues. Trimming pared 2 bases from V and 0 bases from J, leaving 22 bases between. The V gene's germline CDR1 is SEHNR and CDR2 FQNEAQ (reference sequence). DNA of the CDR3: TGTGCCAGCAGCTTACCAATGTTCAGGAATAACCAGAACCAAGAGACCCAGTACTTC. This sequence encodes CASSLPMFRNNQNQETQYF.

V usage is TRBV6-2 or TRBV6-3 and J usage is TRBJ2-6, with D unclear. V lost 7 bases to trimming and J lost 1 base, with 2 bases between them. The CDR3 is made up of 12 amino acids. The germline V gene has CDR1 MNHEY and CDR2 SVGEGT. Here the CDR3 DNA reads TGTGCCAGCACATCTGGGGCCAACGTCCTGACTTTC. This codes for CASTSGANVLTF.

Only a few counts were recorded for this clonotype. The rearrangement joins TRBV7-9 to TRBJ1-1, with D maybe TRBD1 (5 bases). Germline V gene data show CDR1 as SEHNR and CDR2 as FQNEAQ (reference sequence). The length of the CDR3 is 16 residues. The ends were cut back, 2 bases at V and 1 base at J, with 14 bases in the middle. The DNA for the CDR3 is TGTGCCAGCAGCTTATTTATCGGCGACAGGAACACTGAAGCTTTCTTT. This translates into CASSLFIGDRNTEAFF.

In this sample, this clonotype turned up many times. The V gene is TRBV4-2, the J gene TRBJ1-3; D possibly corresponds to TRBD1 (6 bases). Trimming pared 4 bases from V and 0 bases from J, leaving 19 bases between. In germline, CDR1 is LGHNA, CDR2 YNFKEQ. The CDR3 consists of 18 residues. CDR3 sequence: CASSPRLTARGSGNTIYF. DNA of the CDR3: TGTGCCAGCAGCCCACGCTTAACCGCCAGGGGCTCTGGAAACACCATATATTTT.

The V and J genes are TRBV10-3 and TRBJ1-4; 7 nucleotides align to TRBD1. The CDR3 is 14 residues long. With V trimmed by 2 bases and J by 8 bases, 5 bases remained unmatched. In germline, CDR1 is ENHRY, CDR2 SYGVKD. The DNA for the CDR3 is TGTGCCATCAGTGAGGACAGGGTCTTCGAAAAACTGTTTTTT. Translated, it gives CAISEDRVFEKLFF.

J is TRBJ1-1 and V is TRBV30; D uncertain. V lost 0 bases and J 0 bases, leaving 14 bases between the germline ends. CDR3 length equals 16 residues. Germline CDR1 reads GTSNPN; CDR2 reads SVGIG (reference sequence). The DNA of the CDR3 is TGTGCCTGGAGTGTGCAGAGAAGCGGTCTGAACACTGAAGCTTTCTTT. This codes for CAWSVQRSGLNTEAFF.